The rows below give T cell receptor beta chains drawn from one sample of a study of tissue T cells after allogeneic stem cell transplantation. Clones were read by immunoSEQ multiplex PCR, and TCRdb kept only the in-frame ones, dropping some. The sample contains approximately 45,000 clones, over 85% of which appear only once. The sample was blood, taken before transplantation. The receptor set was obtained from a woman aged 35-75 years who later had graft-versus-host disease after an allogeneic stem cell transplant. CDR3s leave out the opening cysteine and the closing phenylalanine or tryptophan.

j_call: TRBJ2-6
v_call: TRBV30
cdr3_aa: AWSVGGSGANVLT

j_call: TRBJ1-2
v_call: TRBV9
cdr3_aa: ASSVGYGWDSLHGYT

j_call: TRBJ2-1
v_call: TRBV29-1
cdr3_aa: SVDGANNEQF

j_call: TRBJ2-7
v_call: TRBV6-5
cdr3_aa: ASNLPGQTYEQY

j_call: TRBJ1-5
v_call: TRBV6-1
cdr3_aa: ASSESTKGDQPQH

j_call: TRBJ2-1
v_call: TRBV5-1
cdr3_aa: ASSPGTGPYNEQF

j_call: TRBJ2-7
v_call: TRBV5-1
cdr3_aa: ASSLRSYEQY

j_call: TRBJ1-1
v_call: TRBV19
cdr3_aa: ASSMGVDTEAF

j_call: TRBJ1-2
v_call: TRBV19
cdr3_aa: ASSTSTRDSYYGYT

j_call: TRBJ2-7
v_call: TRBV6-5
cdr3_aa: ASSRRTGAYEQY

j_call: TRBJ2-3
v_call: TRBV7-2
cdr3_aa: ASSSATGADTQY

j_call: TRBJ1-1
v_call: TRBV18
cdr3_aa: ASSPPGTLDLNTEAF

j_call: TRBJ2-7
v_call: TRBV27
cdr3_aa: ASRLAGDYEQY

j_call: TRBJ1-6
v_call: TRBV11-2
cdr3_aa: ASSPGQGYSPLH

j_call: TRBJ2-7
v_call: TRBV27
cdr3_aa: ASSPGTGGYEQY

j_call: TRBJ1-2
v_call: TRBV19
cdr3_aa: ATHPAGNYGYT

j_call: TRBJ1-1
v_call: TRBV19
cdr3_aa: ASSMVASTEAF

j_call: TRBJ2-1
v_call: TRBV28
cdr3_aa: ASTGGLASSYNEQF

j_call: TRBJ2-7
v_call: TRBV9
cdr3_aa: ASSVDHKGFYEQY

j_call: TRBJ1-1
v_call: TRBV30
cdr3_aa: AWAPGQIDTEAF

j_call: TRBJ2-1
v_call: TRBV7-9
cdr3_aa: ASSSSGRALSYNEQF

j_call: TRBJ2-7
v_call: TRBV30
cdr3_aa: AWSTSGGDEQY

j_call: TRBJ2-2
v_call: TRBV5-1
cdr3_aa: ASRSGGTNTGELF

j_call: TRBJ2-7
v_call: TRBV28
cdr3_aa: ASSSPTGAPEQY

j_call: TRBJ2-4
v_call: TRBV13
cdr3_aa: ASSLRGAQNIQY

j_call: TRBJ2-1
v_call: TRBV19
cdr3_aa: ASSTVAGTSGSSYSYNEQF

j_call: TRBJ1-2
v_call: TRBV7-9
cdr3_aa: ASSRGTGAYGYT

j_call: TRBJ1-1
v_call: TRBV4-3
cdr3_aa: ASSQVYGAGVEAF

j_call: TRBJ1-1
v_call: TRBV19
cdr3_aa: ASSMIPGANTEAF

j_call: TRBJ1-4
v_call: TRBV20-1
cdr3_aa: SASRGATNEKLF

j_call: TRBJ1-1
v_call: TRBV6-5
cdr3_aa: ASSAQNTEAF

j_call: TRBJ1-1
v_call: TRBV5-1
cdr3_aa: ASSMTGDRGLGTEAF

j_call: TRBJ2-3
v_call: TRBV19
cdr3_aa: ASSIAYTQY

j_call: TRBJ1-2
v_call: TRBV3-1/TRBV3-2
cdr3_aa: ASQDRGGFGYT

j_call: TRBJ2-3
v_call: TRBV11-2
cdr3_aa: ASSFAQSTDTQY

j_call: TRBJ1-2
v_call: TRBV28
cdr3_aa: ASTLGDLMGYT

j_call: TRBJ2-5
v_call: TRBV3-1/TRBV3-2
cdr3_aa: ASSHEGRGETQY

j_call: TRBJ1-5
v_call: TRBV27
cdr3_aa: ASGWLGQSNQPQH

j_call: TRBJ2-3
v_call: TRBV29-1
cdr3_aa: SGQRGTQY

j_call: TRBJ2-6
v_call: TRBV30
cdr3_aa: ASQGPSGANVLT

j_call: TRBJ2-1
v_call: TRBV7-9
cdr3_aa: ASSLATGLAGWEQF

j_call: TRBJ2-7
v_call: TRBV6-2/TRBV6-3
cdr3_aa: ASSYGGQSYEQY

j_call: TRBJ2-5
v_call: TRBV6-5
cdr3_aa: ASSPSGTETQY

j_call: TRBJ1-4
v_call: TRBV3-1/TRBV3-2
cdr3_aa: ASSQESLRATNEKLF

j_call: TRBJ2-7
v_call: TRBV4-2
cdr3_aa: ASRGLTGDYVEQY

j_call: TRBJ2-5
v_call: TRBV27
cdr3_aa: ASSRQAGTQY

j_call: TRBJ2-1
v_call: TRBV9
cdr3_aa: ASSVVREGQGEQF

j_call: TRBJ2-3
v_call: TRBV7-9
cdr3_aa: ASSILAGGGTDTQY

j_call: TRBJ2-1
v_call: TRBV7-2
cdr3_aa: ASSPTALAGYGEQF

j_call: TRBJ2-1
v_call: TRBV7-9
cdr3_aa: ASSPKRVGLAGYNEQF

j_call: TRBJ2-3
v_call: TRBV19
cdr3_aa: ASRERGASGGTDTQY

j_call: TRBJ2-3
v_call: TRBV5-1
cdr3_aa: ASSNLVGSDTQY